A selection of T cell receptor beta chains follows, all from one sample in a study of cytomegalovirus exposure and HLA in healthy donors. The protocol was immunoSEQ multiplex PCR, while the TCRdb copy is restricted to in-frame clones and leaves out a portion. The data contain over 120,000 clones, around a tenth of them seen just once; the ten biggest clones take up under 2%. Sequenced material: PBMCs. The receptor source for this set is a man aged 50 or older in good health and CMV-seronegative. The CDR3 runs from the conserved cysteine through the conserved F or W. D genes are given only for firm matches. Clone size, where shown, is once, few, many, or a class for clones that have expanded.

>TRBV7-2|few|TRBJ2-5|NA
CASSFQGGETQYF
TGTGCCAGCAGCTTCCAGGGTGGAGAGACCCAGTACTTC
>TRBV6-5|NA|TRBJ1-6|TRBD1
CASSYQDRKPNSPLHF
TGTGCCAGCAGTTACCAGGACAGGAAACCTAATTCACCCCTCCACTTT
>TRBV6-5|NA|TRBJ1-5|NA
CASSYPGQPQHF
TGTGCCAGCAGTTACCCGGGGCAGCCCCAGCATTTT
>TRBV7-9|NA|TRBJ2-1|TRBD2
CASSEGGGGKSYNEQFF
TGTGCCAGCAGCGAGGGGGGCGGGGGGAAATCCTACAATGAGCAGTTCTTC
>TRBV4-2|few|TRBJ1-2|TRBD1
CASSPTGVGENYGYTF
TGTGCCAGCAGCCCTACAGGGGTGGGGGAAAACTATGGCTACACCTTC
>TRBV5-1|few|TRBJ2-3|NA
CASSLRSTSTDTQYF
TGCGCCAGCAGCTTGCGGTCGACTAGCACAGATACGCAGTATTTT
>TRBV5-4|NA|TRBJ1-1|TRBD1
CASSSDRDRGREKAFF
TGTGCCAGCAGCTCCGACCGGGACAGGGGCCGCGAAAAGGCTTTCTTT
>TRBV7-2|NA|TRBJ1-1|TRBD1
CASSSIGTGEAFF
TGTGCCAGCAGTTCAATCGGGACAGGTGAAGCTTTCTTT
>TRBV6-4|NA|TRBJ1-1|TRBD1
CASRQGPMNTEAFF
TGTGCCAGCCGACAGGGCCCTATGAACACTGAAGCTTTCTTT
>TRBV30|NA|TRBJ1-4|NA
CAWSSQSGNEKLFF
TGTGCCTGGAGTTCACAGAGTGGCAATGAAAAACTGTTTTTT
>TRBV7-3|few|TRBJ1-2|NA
CASSLTASDLFGYTF
TGTGCCAGCAGCTTAACCGCGAGTGATTTATTTGGCTACACCTTC
>TRBV6-5|NA|TRBJ2-5|TRBD1
CASSRTGARETQYF
TGTGCCAGCAGTCGGACAGGGGCAAGGGAGACCCAGTACTTC
>TRBV6-6|few|TRBJ1-2|TRBD1
CASSRQGLNYGYTF
TGTGCCAGCAGCCGACAGGGGCTAAACTATGGCTACACCTTC
>TRBV18|NA|TRBJ1-2|NA
CASSPPINPLGYTF
TGTGCCAGCTCACCACCTATCAATCCCCTAGGCTACACCTTC
>TRBV29-1|NA|TRBJ1-1|TRBD1
CSVAPGQGNTEAFF
TGCAGCGTTGCCCCGGGACAGGGAAACACTGAAGCTTTCTTT
>TRBV5-1|few|TRBJ1-1|NA
CASSMASAGRAEAFF
TGCGCCAGCAGCATGGCGTCGGCGGGGCGGGCTGAAGCTTTCTTT
>TRBV11-2|NA|TRBJ2-7|NA
CASSLGLDYEQYF
TGTGCCAGCAGCCTGGGACTGGACTACGAGCAGTACTTC
>TRBV15|NA|TRBJ2-7|TRBD1
CATSRDRGASYEQYF
TGTGCCACCAGCAGGGACAGGGGGGCTTCCTACGAGCAGTACTTC
>TRBV5-1|NA|TRBJ1-1|NA
CASSLEAQGNTEAFF
TGCGCCAGCAGCTTGGAAGCCCAGGGGAACACTGAAGCTTTCTTT
>TRBV30|NA|TRBJ1-2|NA
CAWNYPADPNYGYTF
TGTGCCTGGAACTACCCGGCAGACCCAAACTATGGCTACACCTTC
>TRBV5-4|few|TRBJ2-3|NA
CASSRTSTDTQYF
TGTGCCAGCAGCCGCACTAGCACAGATACGCAGTATTTT
>TRBV2|NA|TRBJ2-5|TRBD2
CASNGGGQETQYF
TGTGCCAGCAACGGGGGGGGCCAAGAGACCCAGTACTTC
>TRBV9|NA|TRBJ2-3|NA
CASSFSGQRSTDTQYF
TGTGCCAGCAGTTTTTCCGGACAACGGAGCACAGATACGCAGTATTTT
>TRBV18|few|TRBJ2-3|NA
CASSQKGPPGDTQYF
TGTGCCAGCTCACAAAAGGGGCCCCCTGGAGATACGCAGTATTTT
>TRBV5-1|NA|TRBJ2-1|NA
CASSVADYRGNGEQFF
TGCGCCAGCAGCGTGGCGGACTATCGAGGGAATGGTGAGCAGTTCTTC
>TRBV6-1|few|TRBJ2-2|NA
CASRASGNTGELFF
TGTGCCAGCAGAGCTTCGGGGAACACCGGGGAGCTGTTTTTT